These 32 T cell receptor beta chains were all obtained from the same sample, sequenced in a study of brain T cells in children with intractable seizures (dated by TCRdb to 2020 to 2023). The library was made by the immunoSEQ multiplex PCR assay. As stored in TCRdb, this immuneACCESS dataset retains in-frame rearrangements with V and J assigned. A fraction of the clones does not appear; measured against another copy, unresolved V genes explain less than half of the discrepancy, and the remainder lacks a known reason. The sample includes about 340,000 clones, with approximately 93% observed a single time. Around 5% of the sample rests with the top ten. The time point label of this sample denotes: blood from clinic visit 5 months post-surgery; TSC patient then seizure free. The sample here was peripheral blood, taken about 5 months after surgery. Source of these receptors: a boy in the first two years of life with tuberous sclerosis and intractable seizures.

This chain uses TRBV11-2 with TRBJ1-5; 9 bases are a match to TRBD1. This CDR3 contains 14 residues. The germline gives CDR1 SGHAT, CDR2 FQNNGV. V shed 5 bases, J shed 7 bases, and the junction held 6 bases outside the gene matches. The CDR3 spells CASSTRQGGQPQHF. The CDR3 DNA reads as TGTGCCAGCAGCACCCGACAGGGGGGGCAGCCCCAGCATTTT.

The chain carries TRBV7-2 and TRBJ2-7, with TRBD2 matching over 7 bases. J gave up 2 bases and V 4 bases, and 8 bases lay outside the gene matches. The CDR3 sequence is 15 residues long. Germline V gene lookup returns CDR1 SGHTA and CDR2 FQGNSA. The CDR3 DNA reads as TGTGCCAGCAGCTCCCAGGGACTAACGGCCTACGAGCAGTACTTC. Amino acid sequence: CASSSQGLTAYEQYF.

The V and J genes are TRBV5-1 and TRBJ1-4, with TRBD1 matching 10 bases. This CDR3 is built from 14 residues. J lost 5 bases, V lost 4 bases, and 2 bases had no gene match. Per the germline V gene, CDR1 is SGHRS and CDR2 is YFSETQ. As DNA, the CDR3 is TGCGCCAGCAGCAAGGGACAGGGGAATGAAAAACTGTTTTTT. Its translation is CASSKGQGNEKLFF.

This rearrangement joins TRBV6-5 to TRBJ2-5; 9 bases are a match to TRBD2. Germline CDR1 MNHEY, CDR2 SVGAGI. The CDR3 sequence is 16 residues long. J was trimmed by 5 bases and V by 2 bases; bases with no gene match: 9. The CDR3 is CASSYPSDAGGETQYF. CDR3 DNA: TGTGCCAGCAGTTACCCCTCGGATGCGGGGGGGGAGACCCAGTACTTC.

This sequence joins TRBV5-6 and TRBJ1-1, with D unresolved. V lost 0 bases to trimming and J lost 0 bases, with 9 bases between them. Germline values: CDR1 SGHDT, CDR2 YYEEEE. This CDR3 region has 15 residues. CDR3 coding DNA: TGTGCCAGCAGCTTGGAGCCATCCATGAACACTGAAGCTTTCTTT. Translating gives CASSLEPSMNTEAFF. The full variable domain, rest sourced from reference TRBV5-6 and TRBJ1-1, is DAGVTQSPTHLIKTRGQQVTLRCSPKSGHDTVSWYQQALGQGPQFIFQYYEEEERQRGNFPDRFSGHQFPNYSSELNVNALLLGDSALYLCASSLEPSMNTEAFFGQGTRLTVV.

The chain uses TRBV24-1 and TRBJ1-4; D remains ambiguous. CDR3 length: 12 residues. V gave up 3 bases and J gave up 10 bases, with 8 bases separating them. CDR1 and CDR2 from the germline V gene are KGHDR and SFDVKD. The CDR3 DNA reads TGTGCCACCAGTGATCAAAGTCGAAAACTGTTTTTT. It yields the protein CATSDQSRKLFF.

The genes are TRBV5-1 and TRBJ2-2, with TRBD2 identical over 12 bases. Per the germline V gene, CDR1 is SGHRS and CDR2 is YFSETQ. Trimming removed 3 bases from V and 5 bases from J; junction bases left unmatched: 5. This CDR3 contains 16 residues. CDR3 sequence: CASSSQGTSGTGELFF. The CDR3 DNA reads as TGCGCCAGCAGCTCCCAAGGGACTAGCGGGACCGGGGAGCTGTTTTTT.

V is TRBV19 and J is TRBJ2-6, with a tentative D call TRBD1 (6 bases). CDR1 and CDR2 (germline): LNHDA, SQIVND (reference sequence). This CDR3 is built from 16 residues. V was trimmed by 0 bases and J by 3 bases, leaving 9 bases between them. The CDR3 coding sequence is TGTGCCAGTAGTATAGAGGGGGCTTATGGGGCCAACGTCCTGACTTTC. Its protein product is CASSIEGAYGANVLTF.

This rearrangement joins TRBV19 to TRBJ2-1, with unresolved D. The V and J ends lost 3 bases and 0 bases respectively, with 9 bases between them. Germline CDR1 is LNHDA and CDR2 is SQIVND (reference sequence). This CDR3 is built from 15 residues. As DNA, the CDR3 is TGTGCCAGTAGTATCGCAGATCCCTCCTACAATGAGCAGTTCTTC. The encoded protein is CASSIADPSYNEQFF. The entire variable domain, with the rest obtained from reference TRBV19 and TRBJ2-1, is as follows: DGGITQSPKYLFRKEGQNVTLSCEQNLNHDAMYWYRQDPGQGLRLIYYSQIVNDFQKGDIAEGYSVSREKKESFPLTVTSAQKNPTAFYLCASSIADPSYNEQFFGPGTRLTVL.

As DNA, the CDR3 is TGTGCCAGCAGTTTAGGGGACAGGGCTGGGGCCAACGTCCTGACTTTC. Translation: CASSLGDRAGANVLTF. This chain uses TRBV27 with TRBJ2-6, with TRBD1 identical over 9 bases. The germline V gene has CDR1 MNHEY and CDR2 SMNVEV (reference sequence). Germline trimming cut 2 bases from V and 2 bases from J; bases unmatched to any gene: 1. The CDR3 runs to 16 residues.

The J gene is TRBJ2-7, the V gene TRBV5-1, with D tentatively TRBD2 (6 bases). This CDR3 is 16 amino acids long. Germline V lookup: CDR1 SGHRS, CDR2 YFSETQ. The V end was cut by 4 bases, the J end by 2 bases, with 19 bases between. The CDR3 nucleotides read TGCGCCAGCAGCCTCCTTCGCGCGGGAAACCCCTACGAGCAGTACTTC. This codes for CASSLLRAGNPYEQYF.

In this sample, this clone turned up once. This chain uses TRBV12-3 or TRBV12-4 with TRBJ2-3; D gene unclear. The CDR3 has 13 residues. V gave up 5 bases and J gave up 2 bases, with 8 bases separating them. The CDR3 reads CASSLRTTDTQYF. The CDR3 nucleotides are TGTGCCAGCAGTCTAAGAACCACAGATACGCAGTATTTT.

The J gene is TRBJ2-5, the V gene TRBV19; 7 nucleotides agree with TRBD1. Trimming removed 4 bases from V and 1 base from J; junction bases left unmatched: 9. CDR1 is LNHDA, CDR2 SQIVND, per germline (reference sequence). CDR3 length equals 16 residues. CDR3 sequence reads: CASSTGTRGFQETQYF. CDR3 coding DNA: TGTGCCAGTAGTACCGGGACCAGGGGGTTCCAAGAGACCCAGTACTTC.

The chain combines TRBV12-5 with TRBJ1-3; D is possibly TRBD1 (5 bases). Germline V gene data show CDR1 as LGHNT and CDR2 as FRNRAP. The CDR3 has 17 amino acids. The V end was cut by 0 bases, the J end by 3 bases, with 15 bases between. CDR3 loop: CASGLVIEGRNGNTIYF. CDR3 DNA sequence: TGTGCTAGTGGTTTGGTAATTGAGGGGAGAAATGGAAACACCATATATTTT.

V gene TRBV10-3 combines with J gene TRBJ1-2; tentatively, D is TRBD1 (6 bases). Germline lookup yields CDR1 ENHRY and CDR2 SYGVKD. Trimming removed 0 bases from V and 4 bases from J, with 6 bases in between. CDR3 length: 13 amino acids. CDR3 sequence: CAISESGGYGYTF. The DNA of the CDR3 is TGTGCCATCAGTGAGTCAGGGGGCTATGGCTACACCTTC.

J is TRBJ2-3 and V is TRBV10-2; 8 bases fit TRBD2. CDR1 is WSHSY and CDR2 is SAAADI in the germline V gene. Trimming cost V 6 bases and J 5 bases; bases outside gene matches: 13. There are 16 residues in the CDR3. DNA for the CDR3: TGCGCCAGCAGCCCCTTGGGTAAAGCGGGGGAAGATACGCAGTATTTT. This sequence encodes CASSPLGKAGEDTQYF.

The chain employs TRBV7-9 and TRBJ1-1, with a possible D match to TRBD1 (5 bases). The CDR3 runs to 12 residues. The V and J ends lost 5 bases and 11 bases respectively, with 15 bases between them. Germline V gene data show CDR1 as SEHNR and CDR2 as FQNEAQ (reference sequence). Here the CDR3 reads CASSLGHLLAFF. CDR3 in DNA: TGTGCCAGCAGCCTCGGACACCTTCTGGCTTTCTTT.

V gene TRBV5-4 combines with J gene TRBJ2-2; D gene unclear. CDR1 is SGHNT, CDR2 YYREEE, per germline (reference sequence). The CDR3 contains 16 residues. V was clipped by 4 bases and J by 3 bases, with 16 bases between them. CDR3 in amino acids: CASSAQLSPYTGELFF. DNA of the CDR3: TGTGCCAGCAGCGCGCAACTTAGTCCGTACACCGGGGAGCTGTTTTTT.

This sequence joins TRBV19 and TRBJ2-1; the match to TRBD2 covers 10 bases. V was clipped by 4 bases and J by 6 bases; unmatched bases: 3. There are 14 residues in the CDR3. The V gene's germline CDR1 is LNHDA and CDR2 SQIVND (reference sequence). The CDR3 sequence is CASSNGLAANEQFF. CDR3 DNA sequence: TGTGCCAGTAGTAATGGACTAGCGGCCAATGAGCAGTTCTTC. The whole variable domain, remainder taken from reference TRBV19 and TRBJ2-1, is DGGITQSPKYLFRKEGQNVTLSCEQNLNHDAMYWYRQDPGQGLRLIYYSQIVNDFQKGDIAEGYSVSREKKESFPLTVTSAQKNPTAFYLCASSNGLAANEQFFGPGTRLTVL.

The gene calls are TRBV6-5 and TRBJ1-2; maybe TRBD1 (5 bases). CDR1 is MNHEY, CDR2 SVGAGI, per germline. This CDR3 comprises 13 residues. V was clipped by 2 bases and J by 6 bases, with 10 bases between them. This chain's CDR3 is CASSYGGGDGYTF. The CDR3, as DNA: TGTGCCAGCAGTTACGGGGGAGGCGATGGCTACACCTTC.

CDR3 in amino acids: CASSLEGSGYTF. The CDR3 bases are TGTGCCAGCAGCTTAGAGGGGTCTGGCTACACCTTC. This chain links TRBV13 with TRBJ1-2, with D maybe TRBD1 (5 bases). The CDR3 consists of 12 residues. V lost 1 base and J lost 7, with 7 bases in between. CDR1 and CDR2 from the germline V gene are PRHDT and FYEKMQ (reference sequence).

The J gene is TRBJ1-2, the V gene TRBV7-2; perhaps TRBD1 as D (5 bases). This CDR3 comprises 19 residues. Germline-derived CDR1 and CDR2 are SGHTA and FQGNSA. V lost 0 bases and J 0 bases, leaving 20 bases between the germline ends. As DNA, the CDR3 is TGTGCCAGCAGCTTAGCCTTCCGGTTACAGGTTAAAGCTAACTATGGCTACACCTTC. Translating gives CASSLAFRLQVKANYGYTF. The whole variable domain, remainder taken from reference TRBV7-2 and TRBJ1-2, is GAGVSQSPSNKVTEKGKDVELRCDPISGHTALYWYRQSLGQGLEFLIYFQGNSAPDKSGLPSDRFSAERTGGSVSTLTIQRTQQEDSAVYLCASSLAFRLQVKANYGYTFGSGTRLTVV.

The chain has TRBV9 and TRBJ2-3, with 11 bases lining up with TRBD2. Germline assignment: CDR1 SGDLS and CDR2 YYNGEE. The V and J ends lost 4 bases and 4 bases, in that order; junction bases with no gene match: 8. This CDR3 contains 16 residues. Here the CDR3 reads CASSPRLAGSADTQYF. The CDR3 DNA reads as TGTGCCAGCAGCCCCCGACTAGCGGGGTCCGCAGATACGCAGTATTTT.

The J gene is TRBJ2-4, the V gene TRBV6-5; D may match TRBD1 or TRBD2 (5 bases each). Germline V gene sequence: CDR1 MNHEY, CDR2 SVGAGI. The CDR3 is 14 residues long. With 6 bases removed from V and 8 bases from J, the gap between germline ends came to 17 bases. The chain's CDR3 is CASRAILLGDIQYF. The DNA of the CDR3 is TGTGCCAGCAGGGCGATCCTTCTGGGGGACATTCAGTACTTC.

V usage is TRBV12-3 or TRBV12-4 and J usage is TRBJ2-2; a weak D match, TRBD1 (6 bases). This CDR3 contains 13 residues. V was shortened by 5 bases and J by 5 bases, with 9 bases between the two germline ends. The CDR3 spells CASSKGETGELFF. The CDR3 bases are TGTGCCAGCAGTAAGGGGGAAACCGGGGAGCTGTTTTTT.

The chain carries TRBV30 and TRBJ2-1, with 9 nucleotides matching TRBD1. Losses at the gene ends were 1 base for V and 4 bases for J; bases not matched to a gene: 5. This CDR3 is 15 amino acids long. CDR1 is GTSNPN and CDR2 is SVGIG in the germline V gene (reference sequence). CDR3 sequence: CAWSAGTGSYNEQFF. DNA for the CDR3: TGTGCCTGGAGTGCCGGGACAGGGAGTTACAATGAGCAGTTCTTC.

The chain couples TRBV11-2 to TRBJ1-1; D unresolved. This CDR3 has 17 amino acids. Germline CDR1 and CDR2: SGHAT and FQNNGV. V dropped 4 bases and J dropped 1 base, with 19 bases sitting between them. CDR3 region: CASSSGRLRERNTEAFF. CDR3 in DNA: TGTGCCAGCAGCTCCGGACGACTTCGCGAACGGAACACTGAAGCTTTCTTT.

The rearrangement uses TRBV14 and TRBJ2-2; D is unresolved. Germline-derived CDR1 and CDR2 are SGHDN and FVKESK. The CDR3 contains 13 residues. Trimming took 3 bases from V and 3 from J, leaving 5 bases between them. The CDR3 nucleotides read TGTGCCAGCAGCCACCGGGACACCGGGGAGCTGTTTTTT. Protein: CASSHRDTGELFF. The variable domain in full, with the rest retrieved from reference TRBV14 and TRBJ2-2, is EAGVTQFPSHSVIEKGQTVTLRCDPISGHDNLYWYRRVMGKEIKFLLHFVKESKQDESGMPNNRFLAERTGGTYSTLKVQPAELEDSGVYFCASSHRDTGELFFGEGSRLTVL.

This chain joins TRBV7-3 and TRBJ1-5; D remains unclear. This CDR3 spans 15 amino acids. In germline, CDR1 is SGHTA, CDR2 FQGTGA. V was pared by 2 bases and J by 1 base, with 9 bases between. This CDR3 is CASSLDGKSNQPQHF. Here the CDR3 DNA reads TGTGCCAGCAGCTTAGATGGTAAGAGCAATCAGCCCCAGCATTTT.

V usage is TRBV4-1 and J usage is TRBJ1-6; no reliable D call. Trimming removed 6 bases from V and 7 bases from J, with 19 bases in between. CDR3 length equals 16 residues. CDR1 is MGHRA and CDR2 is YSYEKL in the germline V gene. The CDR3 loop is CASRHALGGRNSPLHF. The CDR3 DNA is TGCGCCAGCAGGCATGCTTTGGGTGGCAGAAATTCACCCCTCCACTTT.

V usage is TRBV7-2 and J usage is TRBJ2-7; no definite D call. Germline CDR1 reads SGHTA; CDR2 reads FQGNSA. The CDR3 spans 16 residues. V gave up 1 base and J gave up 2 bases, with 15 bases separating them. The CDR3: CASSLVGLGSTYEQYF. The CDR3 bases are TGTGCCAGCAGCTTAGTTGGTTTGGGATCCACCTACGAGCAGTACTTC.

The rearrangement links TRBV4-1 to TRBJ2-3; 11 bases fit TRBD2. This CDR3 region has 17 residues. The V segment lost 1 base and the J segment 2 bases; nucleotides outside the gene matches: 5. The germline V gene encodes CDR1 MGHRA and CDR2 YSYEKL. CDR3 amino acids: CASSQARGLADTDTQYF. CDR3 sequence (DNA): TGCGCCAGCAGCCAAGCCAGGGGACTAGCGGACACAGATACGCAGTATTTT.